This T cell receptor (beta chain) was identified in a study of long-term antiretroviral therapy in people with HIV. An immunoSEQ assay, version v3.0, was performed at survey level. TCRdb's table, derived via immunoSEQ multiplex PCR, lists solely in-frame clones and lacks some. The data show roughly 28,000 clones, 70% to 90% seen once. This CDR3 is 16 amino acids long. Germline V CDR1 and CDR2: MNHNS, SASEGT. After removal of 2 bases from V and 2 bases from J, the junction contained 5 bases not matched to a gene. Sequenced here: unsorted PBMCs, sampled 1.8 years after starting antiretroviral therapy. This clonotype was sampled from a woman aged 18-29 years with HIV. The chain is built from TRBV6-1 and TRBJ2-1, with 8 nucleotides matching TRBD2. In nucleotides, the CDR3 is TGTGCCAGCAGTGAACTAATTAGCGGGACCTACAATGAGCAGTTCTTC. Residues: CASSELISGTYNEQFF.